This T cell receptor beta chain was obtained from a study of T cells in Graves' hyperthyroidism and ophthalmopathy. Across the study: The blood sample was taken at first diagnosis, before treatment began.

Amplified regions were TCR beta CDR3 sequences from RNA transcripts. The study used the HTBI primer set for a first-round RT-PCR of the TCR CDR3. TCRdb reprocessed the multiplex PCR reads via MiXCR and lists one record per CDR3 protein. Of 250,000 or so distinct CDR3 sequences detected, 14% to 15% appear once; the ten largest clones hold roughly 14%. The V gene's germline CDR1 is SNHLY and CDR2 FYNNEI. The trim removed 6 bases at V and 2 bases at J, leaving 11 bases unmatched. The CDR3 contains 18 residues. The study enrolled patients aged 18 to 65 with newly diagnosed hyperthyroidism of under 2 months' duration. In making diagnoses, clinical symptoms, serum thyroxine and TRAb, thyroid ultrasound and orbital computed tomography were all used. Fresh 10 ml peripheral blood yielded PBMCs. This clonotype was detected many times.

The rearrangement uses TRBV2 and TRBJ2-3, with TRBD2 matching over 13 bases. The material sequenced was blood. The origin of this receptor is a woman aged 35 to 49 with Graves' hyperthyroidism that later progressed to Graves' ophthalmopathy. Written as DNA, the CDR3 is TGTGCCAGCAGAGAGGAAACCGGGACTAGCGGGACCACAGATACGCAGTATTTT. Its protein is CASREETGTSGTTDTQYF.